The rows below give T cell receptor beta chains drawn from one sample of a study of monozygotic twins with inflammatory bowel disease. TCRdb re-analyzed the 5' RACE reads; it lists each CDR3 protein once, without DNA. In total, the table holds approximately 400,000 distinct CDR3 sequences. The source material was blood. The source of these receptors is a human donor with ulcerative colitis or Crohn's disease, or a healthy co-twin of an affected twin (not recorded which). The CDR3 runs from the conserved cysteine through the conserved F or W.

j_gene | v_gene | CDR3aa
TRBJ1-1 | TRBV6-2/TRBV6-3 | CASSRREGSNTEAFF
TRBJ1-1 | TRBV5-1 | CASSYEGQGNTEAFF
TRBJ2-2 | TRBV7-3 | CASSLTPVWGTGELFF
TRBJ2-7 | TRBV7-9 | CASSLVGELDEQYF
TRBJ2-3 | TRBV12-3/TRBV12-4 | CASNPGQASTDTQYF
TRBJ2-1 | TRBV4-3 | CASSQATSGDTYNEQFF
TRBJ2-2 | TRBV19 | CASSIADATGELFF
TRBJ2-1 | TRBV12-3/TRBV12-4 | CASTPPGVRGNEQFF
TRBJ1-6 | TRBV4-3 | CASSDRQGSPLHF
TRBJ2-7 | TRBV27 | CASHRAGVSYEQYF
TRBJ1-2 | TRBV3-1 | CASSQAGGANYGYTF
TRBJ2-7 | TRBV3-1 | CASSQGGGQTSYEQYF
TRBJ2-7 | TRBV4-1 | CASSPTGYEQYF
TRBJ1-4 | TRBV5-1 | CASAGTGGANEKLFF
TRBJ1-3 | TRBV6-1 | CASNGGTGTRSGNTIYF
TRBJ2-5 | TRBV5-1 | CASSLGDRGTLQETQYF
TRBJ2-1 | TRBV20-1 | CSASNRRTGSKEQFF
TRBJ2-1 | TRBV28 | CASSGSGSYNEQFF
TRBJ2-1 | TRBV5-1 | CASSNHRVDEQFF
TRBJ2-1 | TRBV20-1 | CSARYGTVRNEQFF
TRBJ1-6 | TRBV7-9 | CASSPDGDSPLHF
TRBJ2-5 | TRBV7-9 | CASSLAVQDYYQETQYF
TRBJ1-2 | TRBV19 | CASSGPATVNYGYTF
TRBJ2-7 | TRBV7-2 | CASSLQAVSYEQYF
TRBJ2-7 | TRBV5-1 | CASSLSAGGPNEQYF
TRBJ1-6 | TRBV7-2 | CASSLGQGAVSYNSPLHF
TRBJ1-5 | TRBV7-2 | CASSSGDRYQPQHF
TRBJ2-2 | TRBV7-8 | CASSLNLRQGRTGELFF
TRBJ1-5 | TRBV12-3/TRBV12-4 | CASSLRGQEQPQHF
TRBJ2-7 | TRBV20-1 | CSAKLDSYEQYF
TRBJ1-2 | TRBV12-3/TRBV12-4 | CAWSSDANYGYTF
TRBJ2-7 | TRBV4-2 | CASSPLGVAGPEGIYEQYF
TRBJ2-1 | TRBV24-1 | CATSDLGASSYNEQFF
TRBJ2-7 | TRBV7-2 | CASSLAGWDEQYF
TRBJ1-2 | TRBV7-2 | CASSLVPSGQGTGYTF
TRBJ2-5 | TRBV4-3 | CASSLLPGPQETQYF
TRBJ1-1 | TRBV4-1 | CASSQDVTWQGADAFF
TRBJ2-7 | TRBV4-2 | CASSQDLSTGEYEQYF
TRBJ2-5 | TRBV9 | CASSVDGRLAGVGETQYF
TRBJ2-1 | TRBV4-3 | CASSPYGGSGGVDEQFF
TRBJ2-5 | TRBV5-5 | CASSLVPRGQETQYF
TRBJ2-7 | TRBV5-1 | CASSPGAGTENYEQYF
TRBJ2-2 | TRBV18 | CASSPNTGGGELFF
TRBJ2-3 | TRBV19 | CASPRLGRDTQYF
TRBJ1-2 | TRBV20-1 | CSASRGRDNYGYTF
TRBJ2-1 | TRBV12-3/TRBV12-4 | CASRPSGGFSEQFF
TRBJ2-7 | TRBV28 | CAVRQSTYEQYF
TRBJ1-2 | TRBV20-1 | CSARWGYGYTF
TRBJ2-1 | TRBV4-1 | CASSQERLARYNEQFF
TRBJ2-7 | TRBV7-6 | CASSLSSTYEQYF